A selection of T cell receptor beta chains follows, all from one sample in a study of T cells in localized non-small cell lung cancer. TCRdb's copy holds only in-frame clones and misses some; the assay was immunoSEQ multiplex PCR. Found here are roughly 2,600 clones, 23% of them singletons; the top ten hold roughly 11%. The input for sequencing was lung tumor tissue, taken before any cancer treatment. The receptors stem from a female donor older than 55 with stage I lung adenocarcinoma. Both conserved end residues are part of each CDR3. Fields, in order: D gene, J gene, V gene, clone size, CDR3 DNA, CDR3 protein. The D gene is left open where the match is weak. Size is omitted from some rows. Given values are once, few, many or a class for expanded clones.

-	TRBJ1-1	TRBV19	-	TGTGCCAGTAGTATTGTCGGTTCGCAGACTGCTTTCTTT	CASSIVGSQTAFF
-	TRBJ2-7	TRBV19	large	TGTGCCAGTAGTAGAACAGGGATCGAGCAGTACTTC	CASSRTGIEQYF
-	TRBJ1-1	TRBV7-1	-	TGTGCCAGCAGCTTAATACAGGGACTTGAAGCTTTCTTT	CASSLIQGLEAFF
-	TRBJ1-2	TRBV9	few	TGTGCCAGCAGCCCTCCCCAGGGTCAGGTGGGCTACACCTTC	CASSPPQGQVGYTF
TRBD1	TRBJ2-2	TRBV29-1	once	TGCAGCGTTGGGGGGTGGGACAGGGGCACCGGGGAGCTGTTTTTT	CSVGGWDRGTGELFF
-	TRBJ2-3	TRBV28	medium-sized	TGTGCCAGCAGTAACTACTACAGGGATGGGTATACGCAGTATTTT	CASSNYYRDGYTQYF
TRBD2	TRBJ2-1	TRBV28	-	TGTGCCAGCAGTACCCTCGGACTAGCGGGGAACAATGAGCAGTTCTTC	CASSTLGLAGNNEQFF
-	TRBJ2-7	TRBV7-8	few	TGTGCCAGCAGCTGGAAACTAGAATACGAGCAGTACTTC	CASSWKLEYEQYF
-	TRBJ2-7	TRBV28	-	TGTGCCAGCAGCTCAAGGAGCTCCTACGAGCAGTACTTC	CASSSRSSYEQYF
-	TRBJ1-4	TRBV15	-	TGTGCCACCAGCAGAGCTGGGGACGAGGCAAAACTGTTTTTT	CATSRAGDEAKLFF
TRBD2	TRBJ2-1	TRBV9	few	TGTGCCAGCAGCGTACGGGCTAGCGGGAGGGCCGGGGGGAATGAGCAGTTCTTC	CASSVRASGRAGGNEQFF
-	TRBJ2-5	TRBV6-8	-	TGTGCCAGCAGGGCTATACAGGGAAGGGAGACCCAGTACTTC	CASRAIQGRETQYF
TRBD1	TRBJ2-7	TRBV30	few	TGTGCCTGGAGTGTACAGACAGGGAACGAGCAGTACTTC	CAWSVQTGNEQYF
-	TRBJ1-5	TRBV28	few	TGTGCCAGCAGTTTATGGCAGGGTGGACGTCAGCCCCAGCATTTT	CASSLWQGGRQPQHF
TRBD1	TRBJ1-2	TRBV6-8	many	TGTGCCATCAGTGCCCTAACAGGGGGCAGGGATGGCTACACCTTC	CAISALTGGRDGYTF
-	TRBJ2-5	TRBV11-3	few	TGTGCCAGCAGCTTAGGTGGGGGTACCCAAGAGACCCAGTACTTC	CASSLGGGTQETQYF
-	TRBJ1-1	TRBV6-8	medium-sized	TGTGCCAGCAGTTACACCAAGACCCCGAACACTGAAGCTTTCTTT	CASSYTKTPNTEAFF
TRBD2	TRBJ2-4	TRBV9	few	TGTGCCAGCAGCCCGGGTAGCGGGAGGGCAGTAGCCAAAAACATTCAGTACTTC	CASSPGSGRAVAKNIQYF
-	TRBJ2-7	TRBV11-3	medium-sized	TGTGCCAGCAGCTTACGGGCTGGTAAGGTCTACGAGCAGTACTTC	CASSLRAGKVYEQYF
-	TRBJ1-4	TRBV15	few	TGTGCCACCAGCAGAGATTTCTGGGAGAGCGAAAAACTGTTTTTT	CATSRDFWESEKLFF
-	TRBJ2-7	TRBV12-2	-	TGTGCAAGTCGCTTATCTTTAGCAGGGGGCCCCTACGAGCAGTACTTC	CASRLSLAGGPYEQYF
-	TRBJ1-1	TRBV9	few	TGTGCCAGCAGCATAACGGGGGGAAAGGATACTGAAGCTTTCTTT	CASSITGGKDTEAFF
-	TRBJ1-1	TRBV28	-	TGTGCCAGCAGTTTAACCCAGGGGATTGGGACTGAAGCTTTCTTT	CASSLTQGIGTEAFF
-	TRBJ2-1	TRBV28	once	TGTGCCAGCAGGCCCCTGGGGGCTAGCACCCCGAATGAGCAGTTCTTC	CASRPLGASTPNEQFF
-	TRBJ1-5	TRBV6-7	-	TGTGCCAGCAAAAGGATGGGGCGAAGGGGTCCTTTTAGCAATCAGCCCCAGCATTTT	CASKRMGRRGPFSNQPQHF
-	TRBJ2-5	TRBV6-8	few	TGTGCCAGCAGTTACGACGTTAGCCTAGAGACCCAGTACTTC	CASSYDVSLETQYF
-	TRBJ1-5	TRBV19	-	TGTGCCAGTAGTACCTTATCCGCAGGACAAAATCAGCCCCAGCATTTT	CASSTLSAGQNQPQHF
-	TRBJ2-5	TRBV10-2	-	TGCGCCAGCAGTGAAGGGGCGGCTCAAGAGACCCAGTACTTC	CASSEGAAQETQYF
TRBD1	TRBJ2-1	TRBV18	few	TGTGCCAGCTCACCACGGGACAGGGACAATGAGCAGTTCTTC	CASSPRDRDNEQFF
-	TRBJ2-5	TRBV29-1	-	TGCAGCGTTGGAGGGGAAGGGAGCCAAGAGACCCAGTACTTC	CSVGGEGSQETQYF
-	TRBJ1-4	TRBV7-2	few	TGTGCCAGCAGCTTCGAGCTGGGTGAAAAACTGTTTTTT	CASSFELGEKLFF
TRBD1	TRBJ2-6	TRBV9	few	TGTGCCAGCAGCGTCTCCGGGACAGGGGTTTTCCCTGGGGCCAACGTCCTGACTTTC	CASSVSGTGVFPGANVLTF
TRBD1	TRBJ2-3	TRBV5-1	few	TGCGCCAGTAAAGCACAGGGGGACCCTATCGTCCGTGATACGCAGTATTTT	CASKAQGDPIVRDTQYF
TRBD2	TRBJ2-3	TRBV6-8	-	TGTGCCAGCAGTTACACGCTAGCGGGAGGCTCAGATACGCAGTATTTT	CASSYTLAGGSDTQYF
TRBD1	TRBJ2-3	TRBV6-8	-	TGTGCCAGCAGTGACAGGACAGGTACCACAGATACGCAGTATTTT	CASSDRTGTTDTQYF
TRBD1	TRBJ1-5	TRBV18	-	TGTGCCAGCTCACCGTTTCCAGGACAGGGGAATCAGCCCCAGCATTTT	CASSPFPGQGNQPQHF
TRBD1	TRBJ2-1	TRBV11-3	-	TGTGCCAGCAGCTTGACAGGGCGATCCTACAATGAGCAGTTCTTC	CASSLTGRSYNEQFF
-	TRBJ1-2	TRBV11-3	-	TGTGCCAGCAGCCCCAGCGGTGCTAACTATGGCTACACCTTC	CASSPSGANYGYTF
-	TRBJ1-2	TRBV18	-	TGTGCCAGCTCACGGGAGGGACCAGCCTATGGCTACACCTTC	CASSREGPAYGYTF
-	TRBJ1-1	TRBV6-8	medium-sized	TGTGCCAGCCGCCCCCCGGGACAACGGTATGAAGCTTTCTTT	CASRPPGQRYEAFF
-	TRBJ2-1	TRBV6-8	few	TGTGCCAGCAGTGGGAGGCTGAAGAATGAGCAGTTCTTC	CASSGRLKNEQFF
TRBD2	TRBJ2-1	TRBV9	-	TGTGCCAGCACCGGTGGCGGGGGGGCGAATGAGCAGTTCTTC	CASTGGGGANEQFF
-	TRBJ2-7	TRBV29-1	medium-sized	TGCAGCGTTGTTAGGGATCGGGGCTACGAGCAGTACTTC	CSVVRDRGYEQYF
-	TRBJ2-2	TRBV18	few	TGTGCCAGCTCACCAACACAGGCCGGGGAGCTGTTTTTT	CASSPTQAGELFF
TRBD1	TRBJ2-3	TRBV6-8	-	TGTGCCAGCAGAAAGACAGGGGGCGAATACACAGATACGCAGTATTTT	CASRKTGGEYTDTQYF
TRBD1	TRBJ1-2	TRBV28	-	TGTGCCAGCAGTACGCCAGGGACAGGCTGGGGCGGCTACACCTTC	CASSTPGTGWGGYTF